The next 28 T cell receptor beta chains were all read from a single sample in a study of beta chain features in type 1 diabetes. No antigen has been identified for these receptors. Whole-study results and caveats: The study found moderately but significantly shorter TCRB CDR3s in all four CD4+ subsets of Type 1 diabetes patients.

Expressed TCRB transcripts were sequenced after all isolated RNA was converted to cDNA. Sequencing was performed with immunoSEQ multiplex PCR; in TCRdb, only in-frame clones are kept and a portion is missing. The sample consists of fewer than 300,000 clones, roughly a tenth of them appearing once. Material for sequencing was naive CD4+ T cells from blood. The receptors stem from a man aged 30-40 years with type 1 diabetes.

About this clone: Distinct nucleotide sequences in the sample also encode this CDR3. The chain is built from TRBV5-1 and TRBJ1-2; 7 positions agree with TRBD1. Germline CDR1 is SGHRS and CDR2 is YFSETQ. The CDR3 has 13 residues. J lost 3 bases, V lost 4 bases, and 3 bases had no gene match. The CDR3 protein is CASSLQGDYGYTF. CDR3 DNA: TGCGCCAGCAGCCTTCAGGGGGACTATGGCTACACCTTC.

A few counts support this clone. The CDR3 bases are TGTGCCAGCAGCTTAGCGCTCGGCAGGGAGGTCTATGGCTACACCTTC. Encoded protein: CASSLALGREVYGYTF. The V call is TRBV7-2, the J call TRBJ1-2, with D possibly matching TRBD1 (5 bases). CDR1 is SGHTA and CDR2 is FQGNSA in the germline V gene. Trimming removed 0 bases from V and 4 bases from J, with 15 bases in between. CDR3 size: 16 residues. Full variable domain (remainder filled in from reference TRBV7-2 and TRBJ1-2): GAGVSQSPSNKVTEKGKDVELRCDPISGHTALYWYRQSLGQGLEFLIYFQGNSAPDKSGLPSDRFSAERTGGSVSTLTIQRTQQEDSAVYLCASSLALGREVYGYTFGSGTRLTVV.

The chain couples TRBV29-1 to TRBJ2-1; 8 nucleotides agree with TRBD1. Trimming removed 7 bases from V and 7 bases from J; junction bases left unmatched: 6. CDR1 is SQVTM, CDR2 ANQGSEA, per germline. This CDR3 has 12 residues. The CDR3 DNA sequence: TGCAGCGGGCAGGGGGCGTTTAATGAGCAGTTCTTC. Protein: CSGQGAFNEQFF.

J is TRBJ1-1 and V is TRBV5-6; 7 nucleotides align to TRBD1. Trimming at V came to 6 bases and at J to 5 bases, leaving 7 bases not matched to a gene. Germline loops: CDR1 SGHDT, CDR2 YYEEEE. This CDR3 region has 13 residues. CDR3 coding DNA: TGTGCCAGCATCCAGGGGGGAGGTACTGAAGCTTTCTTT. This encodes CASIQGGGTEAFF.

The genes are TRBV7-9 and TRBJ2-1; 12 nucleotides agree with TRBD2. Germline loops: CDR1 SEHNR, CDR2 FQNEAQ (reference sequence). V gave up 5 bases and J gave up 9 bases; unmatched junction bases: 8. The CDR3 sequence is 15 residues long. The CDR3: CASSPLAGGGLEQFF. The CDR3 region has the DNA TGTGCCAGCAGCCCCCTAGCGGGGGGGGGTCTTGAGCAGTTCTTC.

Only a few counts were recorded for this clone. The CDR3 DNA reads TGTGCCAGCAGCGCGGGACAGGGGGCTTCACCCCTCCACTTT. Its translation is CASSAGQGASPLHF. J is TRBJ1-6 and V is TRBV5-4, with TRBD1 identical over 12 bases. The CDR3 is made up of 14 amino acids. V lost 4 bases, J lost 9 bases, and 2 bases stayed unmatched. Germline CDR1 and CDR2: SGHNT and YYREEE (reference sequence).

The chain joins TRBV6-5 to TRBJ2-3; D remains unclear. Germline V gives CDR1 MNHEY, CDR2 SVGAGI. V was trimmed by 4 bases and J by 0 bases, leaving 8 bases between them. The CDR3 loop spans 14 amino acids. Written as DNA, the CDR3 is TGTGCCAGCAGTTCTTCCGGGAGCACAGATACGCAGTATTTT. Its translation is CASSSSGSTDTQYF.

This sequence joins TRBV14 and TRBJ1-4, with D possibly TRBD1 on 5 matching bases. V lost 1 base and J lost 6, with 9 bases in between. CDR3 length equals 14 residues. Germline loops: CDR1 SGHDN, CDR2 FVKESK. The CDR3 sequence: CASSQGQGYEKLFF. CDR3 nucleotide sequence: TGTGCCAGCAGCCAAGGGCAGGGATATGAAAAACTGTTTTTT.

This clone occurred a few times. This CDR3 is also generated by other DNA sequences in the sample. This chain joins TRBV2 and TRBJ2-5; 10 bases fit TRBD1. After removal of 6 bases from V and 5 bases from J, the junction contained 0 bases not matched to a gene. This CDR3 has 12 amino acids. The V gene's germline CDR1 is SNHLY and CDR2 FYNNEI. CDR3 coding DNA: TGTGCCAGCAGGGACAGGGGGGAGACCCAGTACTTC. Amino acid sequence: CASRDRGETQYF.

This chain's CDR3 is CASSLASSRTDTQYF. CDR3 sequence (DNA): TGTGCCAGCAGCTTGGCCTCCTCCCGGACAGATACGCAGTATTTT. The rearrangement uses TRBV5-4 and TRBJ2-3; no reliable D call. The CDR3 spans 15 residues. The germline CDR1 and CDR2 sequences are SGHNT and YYREEE (reference sequence). V lost 0 bases and J lost 3, with 11 bases in between.

The CDR3 loop is CASSLYGAGFREQYF. The CDR3 coding sequence is TGTGCCAGCAGTTTATATGGGGCCGGGTTCCGCGAGCAGTACTTC. The chain carries TRBV27 and TRBJ2-7, with a possible D match to TRBD1 (5 bases). The germline V gene has CDR1 MNHEY and CDR2 SMNVEV (reference sequence). The CDR3 consists of 15 residues. V was clipped by 1 base and J by 6 bases, with 16 bases between them.

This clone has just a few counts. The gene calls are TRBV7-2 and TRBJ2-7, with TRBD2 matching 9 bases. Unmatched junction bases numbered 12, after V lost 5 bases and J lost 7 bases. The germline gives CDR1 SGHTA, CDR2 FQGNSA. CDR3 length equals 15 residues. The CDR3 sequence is CASSPLAGGPREQYF. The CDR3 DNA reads TGTGCCAGCAGCCCACTCGCGGGGGGGCCTCGGGAGCAGTACTTC. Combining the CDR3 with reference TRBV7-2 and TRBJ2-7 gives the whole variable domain GAGVSQSPSNKVTEKGKDVELRCDPISGHTALYWYRQSLGQGLEFLIYFQGNSAPDKSGLPSDRFSAERTGGSVSTLTIQRTQQEDSAVYLCASSPLAGGPREQYFGPGTRLTVT.

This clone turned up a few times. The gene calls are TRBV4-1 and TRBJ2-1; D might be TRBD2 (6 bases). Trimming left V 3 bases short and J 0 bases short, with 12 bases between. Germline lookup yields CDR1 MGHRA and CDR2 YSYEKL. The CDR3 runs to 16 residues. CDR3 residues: CASSQGGPSSYNEQFF. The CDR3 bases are TGCGCCAGCAGCCAGGGGGGTCCGAGCTCCTACAATGAGCAGTTCTTC.

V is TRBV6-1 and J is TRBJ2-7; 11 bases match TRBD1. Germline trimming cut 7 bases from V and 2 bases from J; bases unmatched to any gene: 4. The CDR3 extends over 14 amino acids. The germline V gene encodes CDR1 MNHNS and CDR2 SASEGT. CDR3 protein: CASTRDRGTYEQYF. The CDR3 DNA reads TGTGCCAGCACCCGGGACAGGGGGACCTACGAGCAGTACTTC.

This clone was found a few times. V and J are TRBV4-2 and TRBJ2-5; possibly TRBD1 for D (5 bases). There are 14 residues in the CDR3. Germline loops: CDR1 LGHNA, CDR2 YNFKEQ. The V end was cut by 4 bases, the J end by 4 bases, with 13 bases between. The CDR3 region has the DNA TGTGCCAGCAGCCGAGCCCAGGGCGGAGAGACCCAGTACTTC. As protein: CASSRAQGGETQYF.

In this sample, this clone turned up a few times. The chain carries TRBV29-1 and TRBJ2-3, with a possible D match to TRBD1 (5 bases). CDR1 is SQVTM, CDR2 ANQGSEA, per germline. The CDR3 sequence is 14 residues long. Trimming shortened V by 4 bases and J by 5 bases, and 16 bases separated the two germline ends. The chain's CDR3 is CSVGMGRVGDTQYF. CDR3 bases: TGCAGCGTTGGTATGGGCAGGGTGGGAGATACGCAGTATTTT.

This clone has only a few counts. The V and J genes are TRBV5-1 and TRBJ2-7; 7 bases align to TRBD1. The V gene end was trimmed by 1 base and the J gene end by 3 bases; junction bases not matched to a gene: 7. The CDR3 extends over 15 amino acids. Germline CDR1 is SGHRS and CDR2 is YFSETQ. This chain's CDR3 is CASSLIYRDSYEQYF. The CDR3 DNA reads TGCGCCAGCAGCTTGATCTACCGGGACAGCTACGAGCAGTACTTC.

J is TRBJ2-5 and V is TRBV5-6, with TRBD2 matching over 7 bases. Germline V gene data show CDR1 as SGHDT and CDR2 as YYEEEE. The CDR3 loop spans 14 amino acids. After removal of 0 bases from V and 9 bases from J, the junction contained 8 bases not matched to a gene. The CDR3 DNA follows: TGTGCCAGCAGCTTGGCCGGAAGCGGGGCTTCCCAGTACTTC. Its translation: CASSLAGSGASQYF.

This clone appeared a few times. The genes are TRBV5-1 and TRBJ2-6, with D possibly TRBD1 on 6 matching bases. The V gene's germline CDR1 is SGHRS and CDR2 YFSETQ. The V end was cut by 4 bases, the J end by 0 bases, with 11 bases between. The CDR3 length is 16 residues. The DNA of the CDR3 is TGCGCCAGCAGCCCGGGACATAGCTCTGGGGCCAACGTCCTGACTTTC. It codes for CASSPGHSSGANVLTF.

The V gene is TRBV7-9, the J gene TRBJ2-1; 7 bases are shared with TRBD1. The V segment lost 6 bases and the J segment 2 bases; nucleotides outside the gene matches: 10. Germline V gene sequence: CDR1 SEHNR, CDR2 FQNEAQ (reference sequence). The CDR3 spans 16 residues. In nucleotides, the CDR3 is TGTGCCAGCAGACAAAGACAGGGCAGTACCTACAATGAGCAGTTCTTC. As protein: CASRQRQGSTYNEQFF.

The CDR3: CASGPRSNQPQHF. CDR3 DNA: TGTGCCAGCGGCCCTAGGAGCAATCAGCCCCAGCATTTT. This sequence joins TRBV2 and TRBJ1-5, with D unresolved. The ends were cut back, 8 bases at V and 1 base at J, with 9 bases in the middle. CDR1 is SNHLY and CDR2 is FYNNEI in the germline V gene. This CDR3 comprises 13 residues.

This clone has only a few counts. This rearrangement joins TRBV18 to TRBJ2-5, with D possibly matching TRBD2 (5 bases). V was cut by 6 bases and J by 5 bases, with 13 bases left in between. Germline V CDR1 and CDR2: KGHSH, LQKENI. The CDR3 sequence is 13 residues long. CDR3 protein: CASSSGVRETQYF. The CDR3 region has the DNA TGTGCCAGCTCCTCCGGGGTTCGGGAGACCCAGTACTTC.

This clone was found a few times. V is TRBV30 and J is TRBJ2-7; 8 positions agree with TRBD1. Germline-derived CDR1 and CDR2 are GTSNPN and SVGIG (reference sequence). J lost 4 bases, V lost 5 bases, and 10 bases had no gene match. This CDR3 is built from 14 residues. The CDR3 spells CAWSEIQGVYEQYF. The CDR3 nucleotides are TGTGCCTGGTCCGAAATACAGGGGGTATACGAGCAGTACTTC.

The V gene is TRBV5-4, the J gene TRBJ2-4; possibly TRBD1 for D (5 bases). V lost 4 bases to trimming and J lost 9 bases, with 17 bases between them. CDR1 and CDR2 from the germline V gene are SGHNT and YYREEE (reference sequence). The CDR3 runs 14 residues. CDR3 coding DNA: TGTGCCAGCAGCGGGGCGGTCTTCTCCGGCATTCAGTACTTC. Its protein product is CASSGAVFSGIQYF.

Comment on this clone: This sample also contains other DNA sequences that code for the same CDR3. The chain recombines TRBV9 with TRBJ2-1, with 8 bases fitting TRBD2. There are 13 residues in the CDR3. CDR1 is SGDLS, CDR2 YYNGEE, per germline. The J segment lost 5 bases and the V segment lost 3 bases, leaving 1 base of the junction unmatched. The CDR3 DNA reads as TGTGCCAGCAGCGAACTAGCGGACAATGAGCAGTTCTTC. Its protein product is CASSELADNEQFF.

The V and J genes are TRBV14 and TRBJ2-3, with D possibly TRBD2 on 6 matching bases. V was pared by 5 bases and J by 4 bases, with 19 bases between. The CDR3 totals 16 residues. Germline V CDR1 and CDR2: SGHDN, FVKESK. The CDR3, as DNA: TGTGCCAGCAGCGCTCTTAGGGACTTGGACGCAGATACGCAGTATTTT. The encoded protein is CASSALRDLDADTQYF.

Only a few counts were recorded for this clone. The DNA for the CDR3 is TGTGCCAGCAGTTTCTCCAATCAGCCCCAGCATTTT. Residues: CASSFSNQPQHF. The chain joins TRBV28 to TRBJ1-5, with D unclear. Looked up from germline, CDR1 is MDHEN and CDR2 is SYDVKM. With 3 bases removed from V and 3 bases from J, the gap between germline ends came to 3 bases. CDR3 length: 12 amino acids.

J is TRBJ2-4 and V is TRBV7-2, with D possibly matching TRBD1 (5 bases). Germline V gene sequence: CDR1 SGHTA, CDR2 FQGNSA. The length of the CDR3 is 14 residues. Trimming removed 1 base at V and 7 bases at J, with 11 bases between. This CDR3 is CASSLDAGPNIQYF. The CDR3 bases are TGTGCCAGCAGCTTAGACGCAGGGCCCAACATTCAGTACTTC.